This T cell receptor beta chain is drawn from a study of cytomegalovirus exposure and HLA in healthy donors. The PCR employed 60 Vbeta primers together with 13 Jbeta primers. Generated by immunoSEQ multiplex PCR, the TCRdb table keeps only in-frame clones and is missing some. The data hold 150,000 to 200,000 clones, with about three quarters observed a single time. This CDR3 contains 16 residues. Germline V lookup: CDR1 LNHNV, CDR2 YYDKDF (reference sequence). Trimming removed 2 bases at V and 1 base at J, with 15 bases between. Specimen: PBMCs. The clonotype comes from a man in his late teens or twenties in good health and CMV-seronegative. The rearrangement joins TRBV15 to TRBJ2-7, with D possibly TRBD2 on 5 matching bases. CDR3 DNA sequence: TGTGCCACCAGCAGAACTAGAGAAACCCGATCCTACGAGCAGTACTTC. Translation: CATSRTRETRSYEQYF.